A selection of T cell receptor beta chains follows, all from one sample in a study of blood T cell repertoires in COVID-19. The repertoire was sequenced with immunoSEQ multiplex PCR; TCRdb's copy has only in-frame clones and lacks some. The data contain approximately 100,000 clones, around 84% of them seen just once; the ten biggest clones take up around 2%. The sample was peripheral blood. These receptors were collected from a woman between 65 and 79 years old with active or convalescent COVID-19. Both conserved end residues are part of each CDR3. A D gene is named only where the DNA matches it firmly. The size of a clone is reported for some rows only, either as once, few or many, or as a class for expanded clones.

clone size: -
J gene: TRBJ2-5
V gene: TRBV30
D gene: -
CDR3 DNA: TGTGCCTGGAGTGGTCGGCCCGGGGAGACCCAGTACTTC
CDR3 protein: CAWSGRPGETQYF

clone size: -
J gene: TRBJ1-1
V gene: TRBV7-3
D gene: -
CDR3 DNA: TGTGCCAGCAGCTTAGGAGCGGGTAACACTGAAGCTTTCTTT
CDR3 protein: CASSLGAGNTEAFF

clone size: -
J gene: TRBJ1-5
V gene: TRBV27
D gene: -
CDR3 DNA: TGTGCCAGCAGTTCCCTGGGACTGGTTAATCAGCCCCAGCATTTT
CDR3 protein: CASSSLGLVNQPQHF

clone size: -
J gene: TRBJ1-2
V gene: TRBV11-2
D gene: -
CDR3 DNA: TGTGCCAGCAGCTTAGATCCTTCAGGGTGGAGAGGCTACACCTTC
CDR3 protein: CASSLDPSGWRGYTF

clone size: -
J gene: TRBJ2-7
V gene: TRBV3-1/TRBV3-2
D gene: TRBD1
CDR3 DNA: TGTGCCAGCAGCCTTCTGGACAGGGGCTACGAGCAGTACTTC
CDR3 protein: CASSLLDRGYEQYF

clone size: -
J gene: TRBJ2-1
V gene: TRBV18
D gene: -
CDR3 DNA: TGTGCCAGCTCACCACAGGGGTCTTCCTACAATGAGCAGTTCTTC
CDR3 protein: CASSPQGSSYNEQFF

clone size: -
J gene: TRBJ1-2
V gene: TRBV19
D gene: -
CDR3 DNA: TGTGCCAGTAGTATACCGGGTAGCTATGGCTACACCTTC
CDR3 protein: CASSIPGSYGYTF

clone size: -
J gene: TRBJ2-3
V gene: TRBV10-3
D gene: TRBD1
CDR3 DNA: TGTGCCATCAGTGGCCGGACAGGGGCTTCAGATACGCAGTATTTT
CDR3 protein: CAISGRTGASDTQYF

clone size: -
J gene: TRBJ2-4
V gene: TRBV5-1
D gene: TRBD1
CDR3 DNA: TGCGCCAGCAGCGTTTTAGGGGGCGCGGGAAACATTCAGTACTTC
CDR3 protein: CASSVLGGAGNIQYF

clone size: -
J gene: TRBJ2-1
V gene: TRBV12-3/TRBV12-4
D gene: -
CDR3 DNA: TGTGCCAGCAGTTTCCTCCAGGATAGGCAGTTCTTC
CDR3 protein: CASSFLQDRQFF

clone size: -
J gene: TRBJ2-5
V gene: TRBV30
D gene: -
CDR3 DNA: TGTGCCTGGAATTCGGGAGCCCCCCAAGAGACCCAGTACTTC
CDR3 protein: CAWNSGAPQETQYF

clone size: few
J gene: TRBJ2-3
V gene: TRBV9
D gene: TRBD2
CDR3 DNA: TGTGCCAGCAGCAACCACGCGGGGACTAGCGGGAGGGGCACAGATACGCAGTATTTT
CDR3 protein: CASSNHAGTSGRGTDTQYF

clone size: once
J gene: TRBJ2-3
V gene: TRBV30
D gene: TRBD2
CDR3 DNA: TGTGCCTGGACTAGCGGGACTAGCACAGATACGCAGTATTTT
CDR3 protein: CAWTSGTSTDTQYF